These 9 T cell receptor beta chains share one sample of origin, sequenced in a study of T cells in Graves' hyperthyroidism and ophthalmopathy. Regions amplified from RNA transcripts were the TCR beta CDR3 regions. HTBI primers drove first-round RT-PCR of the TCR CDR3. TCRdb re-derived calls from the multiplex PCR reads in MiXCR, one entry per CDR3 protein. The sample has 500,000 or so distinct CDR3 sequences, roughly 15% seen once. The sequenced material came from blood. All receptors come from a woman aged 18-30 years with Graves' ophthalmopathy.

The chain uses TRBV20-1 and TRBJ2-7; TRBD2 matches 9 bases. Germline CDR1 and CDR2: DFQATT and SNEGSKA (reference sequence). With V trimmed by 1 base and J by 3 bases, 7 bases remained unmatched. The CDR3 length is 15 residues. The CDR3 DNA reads TGCAGTGCTAGAGCCCCGGCGGGAGGGGACTACGAGCAGTACTTC. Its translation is CSARAPAGGDYEQYF.

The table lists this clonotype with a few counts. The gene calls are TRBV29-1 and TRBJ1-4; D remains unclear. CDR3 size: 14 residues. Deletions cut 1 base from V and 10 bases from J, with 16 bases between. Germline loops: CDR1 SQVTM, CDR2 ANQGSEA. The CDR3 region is CSVEVYGEEGKLFF. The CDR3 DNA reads TGCAGCGTTGAAGTTTATGGGGAGGAAGGAAAACTGTTTTTT.

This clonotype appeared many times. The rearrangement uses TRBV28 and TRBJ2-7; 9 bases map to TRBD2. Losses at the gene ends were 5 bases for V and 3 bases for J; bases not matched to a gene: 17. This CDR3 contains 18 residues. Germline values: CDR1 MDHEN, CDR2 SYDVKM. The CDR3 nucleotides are TGTGCCAGCAGTCTGTCCACCTCACTAGCGGGCTTCGACTACGAGCAGTACTTC. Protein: CASSLSTSLAGFDYEQYF.

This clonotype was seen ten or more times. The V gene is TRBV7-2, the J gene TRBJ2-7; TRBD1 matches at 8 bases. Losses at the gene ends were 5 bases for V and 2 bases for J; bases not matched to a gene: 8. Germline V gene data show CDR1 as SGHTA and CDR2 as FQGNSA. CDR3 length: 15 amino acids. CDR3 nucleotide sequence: TGTGCCAGCAGCCCGACCGGGACAGGACCCTACGAGCAGTACTTC. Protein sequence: CASSPTGTGPYEQYF.

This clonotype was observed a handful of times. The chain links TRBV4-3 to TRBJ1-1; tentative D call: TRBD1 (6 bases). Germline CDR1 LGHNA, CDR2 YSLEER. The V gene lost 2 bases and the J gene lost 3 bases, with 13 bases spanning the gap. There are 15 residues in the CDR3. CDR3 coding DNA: TGCGCCAGCAGCCAAACGGGGGGCAGAGACACTGAAGCTTTCTTT. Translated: CASSQTGGRDTEAFF.

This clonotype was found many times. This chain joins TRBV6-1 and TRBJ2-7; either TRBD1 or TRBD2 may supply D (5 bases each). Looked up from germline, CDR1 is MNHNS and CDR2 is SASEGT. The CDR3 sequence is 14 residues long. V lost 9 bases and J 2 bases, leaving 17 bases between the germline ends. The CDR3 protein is CASHQGTAAYEQYF. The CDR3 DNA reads TGTGCCAGTCACCAGGGTACAGCGGCCTACGAGCAGTACTTC.

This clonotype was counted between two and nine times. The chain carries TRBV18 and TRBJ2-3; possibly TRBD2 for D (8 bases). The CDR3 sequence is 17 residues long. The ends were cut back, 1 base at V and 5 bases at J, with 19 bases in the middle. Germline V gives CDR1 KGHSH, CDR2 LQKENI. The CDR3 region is CASSPRDSGGRGDTQYF. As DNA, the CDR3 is TGTGCCAGCTCACCACGGGACAGCGGGGGCCGAGGAGATACGCAGTATTTT.

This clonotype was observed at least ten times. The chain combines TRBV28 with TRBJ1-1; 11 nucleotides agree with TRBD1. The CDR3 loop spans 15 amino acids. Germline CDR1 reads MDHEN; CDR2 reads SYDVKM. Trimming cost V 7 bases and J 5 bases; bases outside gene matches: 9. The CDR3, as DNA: TGTGCCAGCAAAAGTGGACAGGGGGCAAGAACTGAAGCTTTCTTT. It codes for CASKSGQGARTEAFF.

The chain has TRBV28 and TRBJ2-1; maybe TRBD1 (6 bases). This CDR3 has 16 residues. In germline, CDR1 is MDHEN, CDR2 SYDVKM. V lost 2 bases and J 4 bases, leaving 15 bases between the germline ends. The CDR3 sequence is CASSLPRGGLYNEQFF. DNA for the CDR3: TGTGCCAGCAGTTTACCCCGAGGGGGATTATACAATGAGCAGTTCTTC.